This T cell receptor (beta chain) originates from a study of T cell repertoires in cytomegalovirus infection. Study-wide results and limits: The response measured ex vivo was dominated by TCR beta clonotypes (HLA-C-restricted and CMV-specific).

This clonotype was detected only a few times. The antigen is not known. Germline CDR1 and CDR2: ENHRY and SYGVKD. V was pared by 11 bases and J by 0 bases, with 16 bases between. The CDR3 covers 14 residues. TCRdb independently ran MiXCR on the reads; one entry per CDR3 protein. The table lists 740,000 or so distinct CDR3 sequences, 35% of them singletons. V is TRBV10-3 and J is TRBJ1-1; no clear D. The source is a human donor in good health (CMV status not recorded). Some clones in this sample may be carry-over from other donors' samples. Sequencing was carried out using PBMCs. CDR3 sequence: CAAGPQTMNTEAFF. The CDR3 region has the DNA TGTGCCGCCGGACCGCAAACCATGAACACTGAAGCTTTCTTT.